The 12 T cell receptor beta chains in this list originate from one sample, sequenced in a study of blood T cell repertoires in COVID-19. The repertoire was sequenced with immunoSEQ multiplex PCR; TCRdb's copy has only in-frame clones and lacks some. The table has some 350,000 clones, under 95% seen once. The sample comprised peripheral blood. The receptors were sampled from a woman aged 18-29 years who had recovered from COVID-19.

J is TRBJ2-3 and V is TRBV29-1; D is unclear. V lost 6 bases to trimming and J lost 1 base, with 14 bases between them. Germline V CDR1 and CDR2: SQVTM, ANQGSEA. The CDR3 is 14 amino acids. CDR3 sequence: CSVRGGPRTDTQYF. The CDR3 region has the DNA TGCAGCGTCCGCGGCGGCCCGCGCACAGATACGCAGTATTTT.

The V and J genes are TRBV4-3 and TRBJ1-1; 11 bases map to TRBD1. V was clipped by 4 bases and J by 4 bases; unmatched bases: 5. Germline V CDR1 and CDR2: LGHNA, YSLEER. The CDR3 contains 15 residues. The CDR3 is CASSPRDRGATEAFF. CDR3 nucleotides: TGCGCCAGCAGCCCCCGGGACAGGGGGGCCACTGAAGCTTTCTTT.

The genes are TRBV12-3 or TRBV12-4 and TRBJ1-1; 10 bases are a match to TRBD1. This CDR3 spans 13 amino acids. V lost 7 bases to trimming and J lost 11 bases; unmatched junction nucleotides: 10. CDR3 sequence reads: CASNPGDRGSAFF. In nucleotides, the CDR3 is TGTGCCAGCAACCCCGGGGACAGGGGTTCGGCTTTCTTT.

A single count supports this clone. The chain is built from TRBV30 and TRBJ1-5; 9 bases match TRBD1. This CDR3 contains 12 residues. V trimming: 8 bases; J trimming: 4 bases; junction bases outside the gene matches: 3. Germline V CDR1 and CDR2: GTSNPN, SVGIG (reference sequence). CDR3 sequence (DNA): TGTGCCACCGGACAGGGGAATCAGCCCCAGCATTTT. Amino acids: CATGQGNQPQHF.

Here the CDR3 DNA reads TGTGCCAGCAGCTTTCTGACAGCTAGCACAGATACGCAGTATTTT. This translates into CASSFLTASTDTQYF. The chain employs TRBV5-6 and TRBJ2-3, with D possibly matching TRBD1 (5 bases). V was clipped by 2 bases and J by 0 bases, with 10 bases between them. This CDR3 contains 15 residues. Germline lookup yields CDR1 SGHDT and CDR2 YYEEEE.

This chain links TRBV27 with TRBJ2-7, with D tentatively TRBD2 (5 bases). This CDR3 comprises 16 residues. Trimming stripped 6 bases from V and 1 base from J, with 19 bases between. Germline-derived CDR1 and CDR2 are MNHEY and SMNVEV (reference sequence). The CDR3 loop is CASSDKDGVSSYEQYV. The CDR3 DNA reads TGTGCCAGCAGCGACAAGGACGGGGTATCGTCCTACGAGCAGTACGTC.

This clone was counted a single time. Other DNA sequences in this sample translate to the same CDR3. This chain joins TRBV6-5 and TRBJ1-1; TRBD1 agrees at 7 bases. Germline V gives CDR1 MNHEY, CDR2 SVGAGI. The CDR3 runs 13 residues. Germline trimming cut 6 bases from V and 0 bases from J; bases unmatched to any gene: 1. CDR3 in DNA: TGTGCCAGCAGGGGACAGTTGAACACTGAAGCTTTCTTT. Its protein product is CASRGQLNTEAFF.

The J gene is TRBJ1-3, the V gene TRBV10-3; 9 bases line up with TRBD1. The length of the CDR3 is 16 residues. Trimming removed 3 bases from V and 2 bases from J; junction bases left unmatched: 5. The germline V gene encodes CDR1 ENHRY and CDR2 SYGVKD. The DNA of the CDR3 is TGTGCCATCAGTGAACTACAGGGGGCAGCTGGAAACACCATATATTTT. It yields the protein CAISELQGAAGNTIYF.

This clone has a single count. The genes are TRBV6-5 and TRBJ1-2; D is unclear. Germline V gene sequence: CDR1 MNHEY, CDR2 SVGAGI. Trimming shortened V by 2 bases and J by 4 bases, and 5 bases separated the two germline ends. The CDR3 sequence is 12 residues long. The CDR3 region is CASSYGSYGYTF. For the CDR3, the DNA is TGTGCCAGCAGTTACGGGAGCTATGGCTACACCTTC.

The rearrangement joins TRBV19 to TRBJ2-1, with D possibly TRBD2 on 6 matching bases. V shed 3 bases and J shed 8 bases, with 17 bases lying between them. Germline-derived CDR1 and CDR2 are LNHDA and SQIVND (reference sequence). This CDR3 contains 15 residues. The CDR3, as DNA: TGTGCCAGTAGTATCACGGGACTCCCCGGTCATGAGCAGTTCTTC. Translation gives CASSITGLPGHEQFF.

V is TRBV6-2 or TRBV6-3 and J is TRBJ2-5, with D unclear. V lost 3 bases, J lost 2 bases, and 4 bases lay in between. The CDR3 length is 12 residues. The V gene's germline CDR1 is MNHEY and CDR2 SVGEGT. CDR3 DNA: TGTGCCAGCAGTTATTCTCAAGAGACCCAGTACTTC. It encodes CASSYSQETQYF.

This chain links TRBV18 with TRBJ2-7; 8 bases match TRBD1. Germline values: CDR1 KGHSH, CDR2 LQKENI. The length of the CDR3 is 13 residues. V lost 3 bases to trimming and J lost 7 bases; unmatched junction nucleotides: 5. CDR3 protein: CASSPSQGGEQYV. Written as DNA, the CDR3 is TGTGCCAGCTCACCGTCACAGGGGGGAGAGCAGTACGTC.